This T cell receptor (beta chain) was observed in a study of regulatory T cells in long-lasting Graves disease. Findings and limits, study-wide: Persistent Graves' patients possessed reduced TCR diversity relative to recently diagnosed ones. Among persistent patients, a larger number of public clonotypes were shared (approximately 3,000) than among newly diagnosed patients (under 1,000).

Sequencing libraries for TCR beta were prepared with iRepertoire HTBI primers and Arm-PCR of CDR3 regions. Original processing notes: Sequenced samples collectively carried some 60 TRBV and 14 to 15 TRBJ segments. TCRdb independently ran MiXCR on the multiplex PCR reads; one entry per CDR3 protein. TCRdb's processing, not the study's, gives the V and J calls here. Among 350,000 to 450,000 distinct CDR3 sequences listed, more than 20% were seen once. For this clonotype: Its specificity is not known.

The CDR3 is 15 amino acids. V dropped 7 bases and J dropped 0; count of bases not matched to a gene: 9. Time point specified: persistent/refractory GD, antithyroid drugs over 5 years with positive TRAb. Construction of the TCR library relied on RNA isolated from PBMCs. The chain couples TRBV12-3 or TRBV12-4 to TRBJ2-7; 7 nucleotides agree with TRBD2. The material was peripheral blood mononuclear cells (PBMCs), obtained when the disease was refractory, from a patient treated with antithyroid drugs. The TCR sequence derives from a female donor with Graves disease. The CDR3 DNA follows: TGTGCCAGCACCCGAGTGGGGGGGATCTCCTACGAGCAGTACTTC. This encodes CASTRVGGISYEQYF.